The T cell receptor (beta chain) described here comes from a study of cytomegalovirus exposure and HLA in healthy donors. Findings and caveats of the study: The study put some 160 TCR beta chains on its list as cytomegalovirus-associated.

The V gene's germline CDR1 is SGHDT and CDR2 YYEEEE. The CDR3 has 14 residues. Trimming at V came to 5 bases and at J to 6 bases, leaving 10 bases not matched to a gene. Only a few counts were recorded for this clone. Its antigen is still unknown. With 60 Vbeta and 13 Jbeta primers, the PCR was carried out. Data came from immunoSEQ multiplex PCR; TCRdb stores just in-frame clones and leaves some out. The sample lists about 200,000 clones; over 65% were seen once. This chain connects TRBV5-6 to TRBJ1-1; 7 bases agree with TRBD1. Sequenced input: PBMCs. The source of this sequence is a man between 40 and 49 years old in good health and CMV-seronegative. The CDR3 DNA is TGTGCCAGCAGTCAACAGGGGAGTCTATCTGAAGCTTTCTTT. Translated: CASSQQGSLSEAFF.